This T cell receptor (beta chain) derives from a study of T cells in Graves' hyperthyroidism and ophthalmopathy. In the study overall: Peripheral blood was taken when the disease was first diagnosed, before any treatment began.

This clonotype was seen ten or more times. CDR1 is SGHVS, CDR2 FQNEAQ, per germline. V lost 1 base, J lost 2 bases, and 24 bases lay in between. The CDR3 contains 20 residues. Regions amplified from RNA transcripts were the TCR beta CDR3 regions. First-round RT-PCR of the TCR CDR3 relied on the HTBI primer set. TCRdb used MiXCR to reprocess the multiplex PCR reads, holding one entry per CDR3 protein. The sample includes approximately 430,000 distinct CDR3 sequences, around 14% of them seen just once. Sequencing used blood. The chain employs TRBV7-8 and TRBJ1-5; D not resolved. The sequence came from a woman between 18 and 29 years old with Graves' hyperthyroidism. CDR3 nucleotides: TGTGCCAGCAGCTTAGAGTACCCCGGGTTCGAAACCCTAGGCAATCAGCCCCAGCATTTT. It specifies CASSLEYPGFETLGNQPQHF.